These 4 T cell receptor beta chains came from one sample sequenced in a study of T-cell reconstitution after alpha-beta-depleted transplantation in children. Using unique molecular identifiers, the investigators prepared the TCRbeta library. Each CDR3 protein is one row after TCRdb ran MiXCR on the PCR reads. The sample yields about a million distinct CDR3 sequences, about 29% seen once. The material sequenced was PBMCs, mostly from graft donor cells, taken 360 days after TCRalphabeta/CD19-depleted stem cell transplant. These receptor sequences come from a boy in the first two years of life who had a stem cell transplant for SCID, so the T cells may come from the graft donor.

This clonotype was seen a handful of times. V is TRBV20-1 and J is TRBJ2-6; 8 positions agree with TRBD1. J was trimmed by 1 base and V by 1 base; bases with no gene match: 0. This CDR3 has 15 amino acids. Germline CDR1 is DFQATT and CDR2 is SNEGSKA (reference sequence). CDR3 DNA sequence: TGCAGTGCTAGAGGGACAGGGTCTGGGGCCAACGTCCTGACTTTC. Encoded protein: CSARGTGSGANVLTF.

The rearrangement links TRBV30 to TRBJ2-2, with unresolved D. CDR1 GTSNPN and CDR2 SVGIG come from the germline V gene (reference sequence). Deletions cut 3 bases from V and 6 bases from J, with 11 bases between. This CDR3 has 13 residues. The CDR3 DNA is TGTGCCTGGAGGTCTCGGGTGGCCGGGGAGCTGTTTTTT. This encodes CAWRSRVAGELFF.

The chain recombines TRBV23-1 with TRBJ2-6; no definite D call. TRBV23-1 is annotated as an ORF whose role is uncertain. Trimming took off 0 bases at V and 0 bases at J, with 12 bases between the two ends. The CDR3 has 18 residues. In DNA, the CDR3 is TGCGCCAGCAGTCAATCAGCCGGAAGGAGCTCTGGGGCCAACGTCCTGACTTTC. It specifies CASSQSAGRSSGANVLTF.

The J gene is TRBJ2-5, the V gene TRBV14; 8 positions match TRBD2. Unmatched junction bases numbered 10, after V lost 4 bases and J lost 3 bases. There are 16 residues in the CDR3. Germline V CDR1 and CDR2: SGHDN, FVKESK. The CDR3 loop is CASSRFLRGLEETQYF. In DNA form, the CDR3 reads TGTGCCAGCAGCCGGTTCTTACGGGGACTAGAAGAGACCCAGTACTTC.